The 17 T cell receptor beta chains presented below share a single source sample, sequenced in a study of T cells expressing NK-cell markers. After re-calling the 5' RACE reads, TCRdb lists one entry per CDR3 protein, DNA absent. This sample carries some 300,000 distinct CDR3 sequences, with around 0.37% going to the ten biggest clones. The sequencing sample was made of blood T cells: a sorted CD56 or NKG2C T cell subset, CD4+ or CD8+ T cells, or bulk PBMC T cells (not recorded which). The receptors originated from a man between 18 and 35 years old in good health.

The chain recombines TRBV3-1 with TRBJ2-7; TCRdb returns TRBD2, unconfirmable since there is no DNA. The V gene's germline CDR1 is LGHDT and CDR2 YNNKEL (reference sequence). CDR3 length equals 14 residues. The CDR3: CASSRTSGNYEQYF.

The chain joins TRBV24-1 to TRBJ2-3; the TRBD1 assignment by TCRdb is unverifiable without DNA. The germline V gene encodes CDR1 KGHDR and CDR2 SFDVKD. The CDR3 runs 15 residues. The chain's CDR3 is CATSDTQGATDTQYF.

The chain uses TRBV30 and TRBJ2-5; TCRdb selects TRBD2, and the lack of DNA leaves this call unchecked. The CDR3 has 13 residues. CDR1 is GTSNPN, CDR2 SVGIG, per germline (reference sequence). The CDR3 reads CAWSRGLQETQYF.

The gene calls are TRBV12-3 or TRBV12-4 and TRBJ1-1; there is no DNA to check the TCRdb D call of TRBD1. The CDR3 is made up of 13 amino acids. The CDR3 is CASTRTERTEAFF.

The rearrangement uses TRBV15 and TRBJ2-5; TCRdb designates TRBD1, a call that cannot be tested without DNA. In germline, CDR1 is LNHNV, CDR2 YYDKDF (reference sequence). The CDR3 runs 15 residues. The CDR3 spells CATSRDPDRWETQYF. Complete variable domain (other parts from reference TRBV15 and TRBJ2-5): DAMVIQNPRYQVTQFGKPVTLSCSQTLNHNVMYWYQQKSSQAPKLLFHYYDKDFNNEADTPDNFQSRRPNTSFCFLDIRSPGLGDTAMYLCATSRDPDRWETQYFGPGTRLLVL.

The rearrangement uses TRBV7-2 and TRBJ2-1; TCRdb's assignment of TRBD1 cannot be checked, as there is no DNA. From germline, CDR1 is SGHTA and CDR2 FQGNSA. The CDR3 spans 15 residues. The CDR3 reads CASSLMGGSYNEQFF.

The chain couples TRBV20-1 to TRBJ2-3; lacking DNA, the TRBD2 call made by TCRdb goes unchecked. This CDR3 contains 16 residues. CDR1 DFQATT and CDR2 SNEGSKA come from the germline V gene (reference sequence). CDR3: CSAAGTSGRAADTQYF.

The chain links TRBV12-3 or TRBV12-4 to TRBJ2-3; without DNA, the TCRdb call of TRBD1 cannot be checked. The CDR3 runs to 14 residues. This chain's CDR3 is CASSPGLAQGTQYF.

The chain is built from TRBV7-8 and TRBJ2-3; TCRdb indicates TRBD2, and absent DNA this call remains unverified. The length of the CDR3 is 16 residues. Germline CDR1 reads SGHVS; CDR2 reads FQNEAQ. This chain's CDR3 is CASSLGHLVSTDTQYF.

V is TRBV2 and J is TRBJ2-7. Germline CDR1 SNHLY, CDR2 FYNNEI. The length of the CDR3 is 15 residues. The CDR3: CASSPHGTASYEQYF.

CDR3 amino acids: CSARASGRARNEQFF. The genes are TRBV20-1 and TRBJ2-1; TCRdb's assignment of TRBD2 cannot be checked, as there is no DNA. Germline assignment: CDR1 DFQATT and CDR2 SNEGSKA (reference sequence). This CDR3 is 15 amino acids long.

The rearrangement links TRBV10-2 to TRBJ2-1. The V gene's germline CDR1 is WSHSY and CDR2 SAAADI. The CDR3 sequence is 15 residues long. CDR3 residues: CASSDPTGNYNEQFF.

The chain recombines TRBV30 with TRBJ2-7; the D call of TRBD2 rests on TCRdb alone, since no DNA is present to check it. This CDR3 contains 14 residues. Germline-derived CDR1 and CDR2 are GTSNPN and SVGIG (reference sequence). The CDR3 sequence is CAWSHRLAVYEQYF.

The chain recombines TRBV5-1 with TRBJ2-2; the TCRdb call, TRBD2, lacks DNA for checking. Germline loops: CDR1 SGHRS, CDR2 YFSETQ. The CDR3 runs 16 residues. The CDR3 region is CASSLRVAGSTGELFF.

The J gene is TRBJ2-3, the V gene TRBV12-3 or TRBV12-4; TCRdb reports TRBD1, a call that lacks DNA to check it against. CDR3 size: 16 residues. CDR3 loop: CASSFFRQGNTDTQYF.

The chain carries TRBV20-1 and TRBJ2-5; TCRdb lists TRBD1, though no DNA is available to test this call. The CDR3 is 14 residues long. Germline CDR1 and CDR2: DFQATT and SNEGSKA (reference sequence). CDR3 protein: CSARDPQGRQTQYF.

The chain employs TRBV2 and TRBJ2-3; absent DNA, TCRdb's TRBD2 call cannot be checked. The CDR3 is 18 residues long. Germline V gene sequence: CDR1 SNHLY, CDR2 FYNNEI. This chain's CDR3 is CASRGGLAGGPGTDTQYF.